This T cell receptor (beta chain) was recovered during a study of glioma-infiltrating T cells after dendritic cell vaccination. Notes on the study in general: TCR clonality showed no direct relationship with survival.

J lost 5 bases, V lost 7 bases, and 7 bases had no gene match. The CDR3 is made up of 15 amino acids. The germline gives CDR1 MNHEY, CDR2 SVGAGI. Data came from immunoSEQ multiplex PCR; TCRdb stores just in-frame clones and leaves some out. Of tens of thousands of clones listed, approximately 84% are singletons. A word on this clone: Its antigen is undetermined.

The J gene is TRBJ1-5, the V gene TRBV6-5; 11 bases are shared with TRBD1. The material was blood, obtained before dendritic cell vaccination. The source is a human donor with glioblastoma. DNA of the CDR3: TGTGCCAGCAAGGACAGGGGGCTTGCGGATCAGCCCCAGCATTTT. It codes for CASKDRGLADQPQHF.